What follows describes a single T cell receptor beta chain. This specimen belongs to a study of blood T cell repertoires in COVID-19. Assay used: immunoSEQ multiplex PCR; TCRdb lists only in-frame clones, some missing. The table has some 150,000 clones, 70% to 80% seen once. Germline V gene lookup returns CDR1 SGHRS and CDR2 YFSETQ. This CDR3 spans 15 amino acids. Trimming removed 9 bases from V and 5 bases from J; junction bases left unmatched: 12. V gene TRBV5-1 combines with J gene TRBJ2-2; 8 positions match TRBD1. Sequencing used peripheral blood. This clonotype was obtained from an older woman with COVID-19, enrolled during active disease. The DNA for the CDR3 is TGCGCCACCCATACCGGGACAGGACAAACCGGGGAGCTGTTTTTT. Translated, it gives CATHTGTGQTGELFF.